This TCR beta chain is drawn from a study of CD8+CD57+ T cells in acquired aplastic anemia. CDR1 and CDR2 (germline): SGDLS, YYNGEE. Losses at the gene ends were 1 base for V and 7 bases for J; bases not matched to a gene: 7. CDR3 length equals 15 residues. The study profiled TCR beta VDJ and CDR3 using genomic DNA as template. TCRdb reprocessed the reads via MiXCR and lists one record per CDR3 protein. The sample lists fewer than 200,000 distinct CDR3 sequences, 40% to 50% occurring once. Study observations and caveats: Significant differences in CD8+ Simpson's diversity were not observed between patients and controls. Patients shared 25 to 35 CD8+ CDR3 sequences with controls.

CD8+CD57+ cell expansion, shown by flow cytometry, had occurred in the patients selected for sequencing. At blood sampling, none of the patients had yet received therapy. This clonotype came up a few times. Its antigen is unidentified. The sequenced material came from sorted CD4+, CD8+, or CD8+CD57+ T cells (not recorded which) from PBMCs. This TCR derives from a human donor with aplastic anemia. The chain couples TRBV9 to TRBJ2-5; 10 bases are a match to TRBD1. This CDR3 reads CASSVSGQGVGTQYF. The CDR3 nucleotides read TGTGCCAGCAGCGTATCAGGACAGGGGGTCGGGACCCAGTACTTC.